One sample yielded the 27 T cell receptor beta chains listed below, sequenced in a study of cytomegalovirus exposure and HLA in healthy donors. The primer mix had 60 Vbeta and 13 Jbeta primers. Measured with immunoSEQ multiplex PCR; TCRdb has only the in-frame clones, and not every one. The repertoire holds approximately 160,000 clones, about 76% seen once, with roughly 7.3% in the top ten. Sequencing was performed on PBMCs. The receptors here all came from a male donor in good health and CMV-seropositive.

The J gene is TRBJ2-5, the V gene TRBV11-2; 11 bases align to TRBD2. The CDR3 is 16 amino acids. Trimming took 5 bases from V and 1 from J; bases not matched to a gene: 6. CDR1 and CDR2 from the germline V gene are SGHAT and FQNNGV. CDR3 in amino acids: CASSPAGTSGQETQYF. DNA for the CDR3: TGTGCCAGCAGCCCGGCCGGGACTAGCGGCCAAGAGACCCAGTACTTC.

V usage is TRBV11-2 and J usage is TRBJ2-3, with 15 bases identical to TRBD2. This CDR3 has 19 residues. V was pared by 4 bases and J by 1 base, with 9 bases of the junction left unmatched. Germline V gene sequence: CDR1 SGHAT, CDR2 FQNNGV. CDR3 nucleotide sequence: TGTGCCAGCAGCTCTCAAGGACTAGCGGGGGGGCGTGGCACAGATACGCAGTATTTT. Translating gives CASSSQGLAGGRGTDTQYF.

The V and J genes are TRBV10-3 and TRBJ2-7, with D perhaps matching TRBD2 (6 bases). The CDR3 covers 14 residues. Germline V gene lookup returns CDR1 ENHRY and CDR2 SYGVKD. Trimming removed 6 bases from V and 5 bases from J, with 17 bases in between. CDR3 DNA sequence: TGTGCCATCAGGCCCTCGGGGGAGGTGGACGAGCAGTACTTC. This codes for CAIRPSGEVDEQYF.

CDR3 residues: CASSAGIPGGRVTQYF. The CDR3 nucleotides read TGTGCCAGCAGTGCTGGGATTCCCGGGGGAAGAGTCACGCAGTATTTT. V gene TRBV6-1 combines with J gene TRBJ2-3; D is perhaps TRBD2 (6 bases). Germline V gene sequence: CDR1 MNHNS, CDR2 SASEGT. Trimming pared 4 bases from V and 9 bases from J, leaving 23 bases between. CDR3 length: 16 amino acids.

The chain combines TRBV6-5 with TRBJ2-7; D unclear. CDR3 length: 15 residues. In germline, CDR1 is MNHEY, CDR2 SVGAGI. V lost 2 bases and J 3 bases, leaving 14 bases between the germline ends. The CDR3 region is CASSYPPGLGYEQYF. CDR3 DNA: TGTGCCAGCAGTTACCCCCCGGGTCTAGGCTACGAGCAGTACTTC.

This clone appeared a single time. The chain joins TRBV7-9 to TRBJ2-5; TRBD1 might be the D (6 bases). Trimming took off 4 bases at V and 1 base at J, with 10 bases between the two ends. CDR3 length: 14 amino acids. The germline V gene has CDR1 SEHNR and CDR2 FQNEAQ (reference sequence). The CDR3 region is CASSSDSSQETQYF. The CDR3 coding sequence is TGTGCCAGCAGCTCGGACAGCTCCCAAGAGACCCAGTACTTC.

V is TRBV4-2 and J is TRBJ1-1, with D possibly matching TRBD1 (5 bases). The CDR3 is made up of 13 amino acids. The germline CDR1 and CDR2 sequences are LGHNA and YNFKEQ. V gave up 2 bases and J gave up 1 base, with 5 bases separating them. CDR3 DNA sequence: TGTGCCAGCAGCCAAACAGGGAACACTGAAGCTTTCTTT. It translates to CASSQTGNTEAFF.

This chain connects TRBV5-1 to TRBJ2-1; 8 bases map to TRBD1. There are 15 residues in the CDR3. The V segment lost 2 bases and the J segment 6 bases; nucleotides outside the gene matches: 7. Germline lookup yields CDR1 SGHRS and CDR2 YFSETQ. CDR3 coding DNA: TGCGCCAGCAGCTTACGACAGGGGTCTACCAATGAGCAGTTCTTC. This codes for CASSLRQGSTNEQFF. The full variable domain, in which reference TRBV5-1 and TRBJ2-1 provide the parts outside the CDR3, is KAGVTQTPRYLIKTRGQQVTLSCSPISGHRSVSWYQQTPGQGLQFLFEYFSETQRNKGNFPGRFSGRQFSNSRSEMNVSTLELGDSALYLCASSLRQGSTNEQFFGPGTRLTVL.

The chain combines TRBV19 with TRBJ2-5, with D maybe TRBD1 (6 bases). Trimming stripped 8 bases from V and 5 bases from J, with 12 bases between. This CDR3 spans 12 amino acids. Per germline, CDR1 LNHDA and CDR2 SQIVND (reference sequence). The CDR3 DNA sequence: TGTGCCAGTTCTAATAGGGGGGAGACCCAGTACTTC. Amino acid sequence: CASSNRGETQYF.

V and J are TRBV7-6 and TRBJ2-7; no reliable D call. V was shortened by 1 base and J by 5 bases, with 6 bases between the two germline ends. The CDR3 spans 12 residues. Germline CDR1 and CDR2: SGHVS and FNYEAQ. The CDR3 nucleotides are TGTGCCAGCAGCTTAGGAGGAGACGAGCAGTACTTC. Translated: CASSLGGDEQYF.

In this sample, this clone turned up a few times. The rearrangement uses TRBV6-1 and TRBJ1-4; D remains unclear. Germline V lookup: CDR1 MNHNS, CDR2 SASEGT. The CDR3 is made up of 14 amino acids. V lost 6 bases and J 0 bases, leaving 8 bases between the germline ends. In DNA form, the CDR3 reads TGTGCCAGCAGGAGGATAACAACTAATGAAAAACTGTTTTTT. This translates into CASRRITTNEKLFF.

For the CDR3, the DNA is TGTGCCAGCAGCTTTGGCACAGAGCCCTGGGAGGAGCAGTACTTC. Translation gives CASSFGTEPWEEQYF. The rearrangement links TRBV5-4 to TRBJ2-7, with TRBD2 as a possible D gene (5 bases). The ends were cut back, 2 bases at V and 7 bases at J, with 19 bases in the middle. Germline CDR1 reads SGHNT; CDR2 reads YYREEE (reference sequence). This CDR3 comprises 15 residues.

The rearrangement joins TRBV14 to TRBJ2-3, with D perhaps matching TRBD2 (5 bases). CDR1 and CDR2 (germline): SGHDN, FVKESK. There are 14 residues in the CDR3. Trimming took 4 bases from V and 1 from J, leaving 9 bases between them. In DNA, the CDR3 is TGTGCCAGCAGCCTGGCGGGTGGCACAGATACGCAGTATTTT. Its protein product is CASSLAGGTDTQYF.

The J gene is TRBJ1-6, the V gene TRBV11-3; TRBD1 matches at 8 bases. V trimming: 1 base; J trimming: 10 bases; junction bases outside the gene matches: 3. Looked up from germline, CDR1 is SGHNT and CDR2 is YENEEA. This CDR3 has 14 residues. Here the CDR3 DNA reads TGTGCCAGCAGCTTAGGGGGGACAGGATCACCCCTCCACTTT. Translating it yields CASSLGGTGSPLHF.

This rearrangement joins TRBV29-1 to TRBJ2-1; 8 nucleotides agree with TRBD1. CDR1 and CDR2 from the germline V gene are SQVTM and ANQGSEA. V shed 5 bases, J shed 7 bases, and the junction held 7 bases outside the gene matches. This CDR3 comprises 13 residues. The CDR3 loop is CSVFYGDRNEQFF. The CDR3 DNA sequence: TGCAGCGTTTTCTATGGGGACAGGAATGAGCAGTTCTTC.

The table lists this clone with a few counts. The rearrangement links TRBV6-1 to TRBJ2-1, with 7 bases aligning to TRBD2. This CDR3 region has 14 residues. V lost 4 bases to trimming and J lost 9 bases; unmatched junction nucleotides: 9. CDR1 is MNHNS, CDR2 SASEGT, per germline. The DNA for the CDR3 is TGTGCCAGCAGTGGGCTAGCGGACAATAGTGAGCAGTTCTTC. Amino acids: CASSGLADNSEQFF.

The chain employs TRBV4-1 and TRBJ2-5; D remains unclear. This CDR3 is 14 amino acids long. Germline assignment: CDR1 MGHRA and CDR2 YSYEKL. Deletions cut 0 bases from V and 4 bases from J, with 9 bases between. The CDR3 DNA is TGCGCCAGCAGCCAAGAAGATAGAGGAGAGACCCAGTACTTC. Its protein product is CASSQEDRGETQYF.

The chain combines TRBV5-6 with TRBJ2-3, with TRBD1 matching 9 bases. This CDR3 has 15 amino acids. Trimming took 0 bases from V and 7 from J; bases not matched to a gene: 6. The germline V gene encodes CDR1 SGHDT and CDR2 YYEEEE. CDR3 region: CASSLDTGGINTQYF. The CDR3 DNA reads TGTGCCAGCAGCTTGGATACAGGGGGCATAAATACGCAGTATTTT.

V is TRBV11-2 and J is TRBJ1-1, with D possibly being TRBD1 (6 bases). Germline V gives CDR1 SGHAT, CDR2 FQNNGV. V was pared by 5 bases and J by 3 bases, with 16 bases between. CDR3 length: 15 residues. Here the CDR3 reads CASSARKGGDTEAFF. CDR3 bases: TGTGCCAGCAGCGCCCGTAAGGGGGGGGACACTGAAGCTTTCTTT.

This clone has more than one count but fewer than ten. This chain uses TRBV6-5 with TRBJ1-2; TRBD1 matches at 9 bases. The CDR3 spans 13 residues. CDR1 and CDR2 from the germline V gene are MNHEY and SVGAGI. With V trimmed by 8 bases and J by 8 bases, 9 bases remained unmatched. CDR3 DNA sequence: TGTGCCAGCCGACGGGACAGGGCCGGGGGCTACACCTTC. Protein sequence: CASRRDRAGGYTF.

The J gene is TRBJ1-4, the V gene TRBV10-3, with D hard to call. The length of the CDR3 is 13 residues. The germline V gene has CDR1 ENHRY and CDR2 SYGVKD. V lost 3 bases, J lost 14 bases, and 16 bases lay in between. The CDR3 loop reads CAISDDYLSTLFF. CDR3 DNA sequence: TGTGCCATCAGTGACGACTACCTGAGTACTCTGTTTTTT.

This rearrangement joins TRBV5-1 to TRBJ1-3; no firm D call. Germline lookup yields CDR1 SGHRS and CDR2 YFSETQ. Trimming pared 0 bases from V and 2 bases from J, leaving 12 bases between. The CDR3 loop spans 16 amino acids. The CDR3 bases are TGCGCCAGCAGCTTGGGAGGATTGGAAGCTGGAAACACCATATATTTT. Translation: CASSLGGLEAGNTIYF.

The chain is built from TRBV19 and TRBJ1-4; D remains unclear. Deletions cut 7 bases from V and 8 bases from J, with 8 bases between. Germline assignment: CDR1 LNHDA and CDR2 SQIVND (reference sequence). The CDR3 consists of 11 residues. The CDR3 region is CASKSGEKLFF. Here the CDR3 DNA reads TGTGCCAGTAAATCGGGGGAAAAACTGTTTTTT.

This clone has just a few counts. In the same sample, other DNA sequences code for this CDR3. V and J are TRBV5-6 and TRBJ1-1; D is perhaps TRBD1 (5 bases). The CDR3 contains 12 residues. Trimming took off 1 base at V and 5 bases at J, with 6 bases between the two ends. CDR1 and CDR2 (germline): SGHDT, YYEEEE. The CDR3, as DNA: TGTGCCAGCAGCTTGCGGGGGACTGAAGCTTTCTTT. Translating gives CASSLRGTEAFF.

The chain recombines TRBV6-1 with TRBJ1-6; D not certain. The CDR3 consists of 15 residues. Trimming took off 6 bases at V and 7 bases at J, with 16 bases between the two ends. Germline CDR1 is MNHNS and CDR2 is SASEGT. In nucleotides, the CDR3 is TGTGCCAGCAGGACCAGGTTAACCCGCAATTCACCCCTCCACTTT. This encodes CASRTRLTRNSPLHF.

This clone was found once. This chain uses TRBV6-5 with TRBJ2-5; D may be TRBD1 (6 bases). This CDR3 has 13 amino acids. The V end was cut by 5 bases, the J end by 5 bases, with 12 bases between. Germline V gene data show CDR1 as MNHEY and CDR2 as SVGAGI. The chain's CDR3 is CASSVDRRETQYF. The CDR3 DNA is TGTGCCAGCAGTGTCGACAGGAGGGAGACCCAGTACTTC.

The V call is TRBV11-2, the J call TRBJ2-7, with 7 nucleotides matching TRBD1. V dropped 5 bases and J dropped 5; count of bases not matched to a gene: 9. The CDR3 totals 14 residues. Germline V gene data show CDR1 as SGHAT and CDR2 as FQNNGV. CDR3 loop: CASSRTGTENEQYF. The DNA of the CDR3 is TGTGCCAGCAGCCGAACCGGGACAGAGAACGAGCAGTACTTC.